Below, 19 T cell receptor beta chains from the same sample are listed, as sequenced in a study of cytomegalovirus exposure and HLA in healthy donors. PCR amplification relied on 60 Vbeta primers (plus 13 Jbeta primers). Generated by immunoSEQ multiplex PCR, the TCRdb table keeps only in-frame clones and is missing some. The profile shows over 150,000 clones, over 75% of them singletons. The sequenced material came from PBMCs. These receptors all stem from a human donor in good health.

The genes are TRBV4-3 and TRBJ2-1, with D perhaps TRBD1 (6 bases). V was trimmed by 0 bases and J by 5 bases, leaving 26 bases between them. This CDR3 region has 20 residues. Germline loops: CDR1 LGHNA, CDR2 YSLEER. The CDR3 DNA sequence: TGCGCCAGCAGCCAAGATGTGGGCCTCACAGGGAACTTTCATAACAATGAGCAGTTCTTC. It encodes CASSQDVGLTGNFHNNEQFF.

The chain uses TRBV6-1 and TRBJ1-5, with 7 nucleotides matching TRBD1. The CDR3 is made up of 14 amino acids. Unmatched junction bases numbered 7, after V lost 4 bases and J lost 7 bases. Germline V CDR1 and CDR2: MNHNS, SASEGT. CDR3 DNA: TGTGCCAGCAGTGCTGGGACAGCGGGCCAGCCCCAGCATTTT. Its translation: CASSAGTAGQPQHF.

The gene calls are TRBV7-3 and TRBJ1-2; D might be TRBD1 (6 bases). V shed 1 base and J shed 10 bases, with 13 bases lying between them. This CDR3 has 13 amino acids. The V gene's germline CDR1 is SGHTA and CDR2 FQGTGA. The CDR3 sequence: CASSLNGGAVYTF. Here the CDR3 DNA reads TGTGCCAGCAGCTTAAATGGGGGCGCCGTCTACACCTTC.

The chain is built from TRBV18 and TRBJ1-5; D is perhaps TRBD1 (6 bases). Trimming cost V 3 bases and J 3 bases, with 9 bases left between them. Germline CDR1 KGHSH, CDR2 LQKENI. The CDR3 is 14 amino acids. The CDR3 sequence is CASSPRDTNQPQHF. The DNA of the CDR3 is TGTGCCAGCTCACCCCGGGACACCAATCAGCCCCAGCATTTT.

The DNA for the CDR3 is TGTGCCAGTAGTGCTACGACAGCCACCTACACTGAAGCTTTCTTT. Protein: CASSATTATYTEAFF. The rearrangement uses TRBV19 and TRBJ1-1, with a tentative D call TRBD1 (5 bases). V lost 5 bases, J lost 3 bases, and 16 bases lay in between. CDR3 length: 15 residues. Germline CDR1 LNHDA, CDR2 SQIVND (reference sequence).

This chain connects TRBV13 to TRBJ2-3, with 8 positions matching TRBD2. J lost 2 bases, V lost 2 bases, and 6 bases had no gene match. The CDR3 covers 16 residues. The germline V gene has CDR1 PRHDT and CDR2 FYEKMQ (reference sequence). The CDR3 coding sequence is TGTGCCAGCAGCTTACGACCGGGGGGGACCACAGATACGCAGTATTTT. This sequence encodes CASSLRPGGTTDTQYF.

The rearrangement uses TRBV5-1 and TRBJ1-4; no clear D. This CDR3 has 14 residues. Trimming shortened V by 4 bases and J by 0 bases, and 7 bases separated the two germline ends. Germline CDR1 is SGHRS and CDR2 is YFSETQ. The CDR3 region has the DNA TGCGCCAGCAGCCCCTCTGCAACTAATGAAAAACTGTTTTTT. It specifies CASSPSATNEKLFF. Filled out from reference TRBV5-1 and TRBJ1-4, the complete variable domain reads KAGVTQTPRYLIKTRGQQVTLSCSPISGHRSVSWYQQTPGQGLQFLFEYFSETQRNKGNFPGRFSGRQFSNSRSEMNVSTLELGDSALYLCASSPSATNEKLFFGSGTQLSVL.

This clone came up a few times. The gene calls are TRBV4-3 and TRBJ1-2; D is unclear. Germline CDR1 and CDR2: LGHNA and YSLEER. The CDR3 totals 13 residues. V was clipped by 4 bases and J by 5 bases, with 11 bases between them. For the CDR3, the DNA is TGCGCCAGCAGCCGAGATGGCAGGTATGGCTACACCTTC. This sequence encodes CASSRDGRYGYTF.

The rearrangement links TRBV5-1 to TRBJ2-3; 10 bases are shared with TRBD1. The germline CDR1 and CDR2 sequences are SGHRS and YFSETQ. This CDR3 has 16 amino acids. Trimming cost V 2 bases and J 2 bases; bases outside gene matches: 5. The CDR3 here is CASSFSGTGATDTQYF. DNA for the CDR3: TGCGCCAGCAGCTTTTCCGGGACAGGGGCCACAGATACGCAGTATTTT.

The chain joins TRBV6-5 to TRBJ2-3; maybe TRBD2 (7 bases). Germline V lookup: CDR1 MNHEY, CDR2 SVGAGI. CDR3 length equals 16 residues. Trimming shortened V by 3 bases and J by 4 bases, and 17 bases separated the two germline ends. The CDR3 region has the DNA TGTGCCAGCAGTTATCAAAGGAAAGGGGGGGCAGATACGCAGTATTTT. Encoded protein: CASSYQRKGGADTQYF.

The CDR3 nucleotides read TGTGCCAGCAGTTTCCCCTTGGCAGGTTCCTACGAGCAGTACTTC. The encoded protein is CASSFPLAGSYEQYF. The V gene is TRBV6-5, the J gene TRBJ2-7; D is undetermined. Germline values: CDR1 MNHEY, CDR2 SVGAGI. The CDR3 covers 15 residues. V was trimmed by 4 bases and J by 1 base, leaving 14 bases between them.

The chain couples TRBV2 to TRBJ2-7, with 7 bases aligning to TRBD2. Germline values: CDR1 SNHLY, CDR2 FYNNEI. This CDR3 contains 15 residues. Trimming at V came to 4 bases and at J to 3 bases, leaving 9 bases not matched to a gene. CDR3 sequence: CASSGGGAAHYEQYF. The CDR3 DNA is TGTGCCAGCAGTGGCGGGGGAGCGGCGCACTACGAGCAGTACTTC.

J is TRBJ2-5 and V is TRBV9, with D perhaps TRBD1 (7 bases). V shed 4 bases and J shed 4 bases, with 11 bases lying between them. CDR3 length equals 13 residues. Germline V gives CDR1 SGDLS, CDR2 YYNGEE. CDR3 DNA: TGTGCCAGCAGCCAGGGGGGCGGAGAGACCCAGTACTTC. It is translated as CASSQGGGETQYF.

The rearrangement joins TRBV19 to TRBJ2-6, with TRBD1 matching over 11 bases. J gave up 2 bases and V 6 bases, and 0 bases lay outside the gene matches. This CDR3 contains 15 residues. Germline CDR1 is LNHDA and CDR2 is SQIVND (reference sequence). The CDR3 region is CASRGQGAGANVLTF. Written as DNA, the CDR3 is TGTGCCAGTAGGGGACAGGGGGCTGGGGCCAACGTCCTGACTTTC. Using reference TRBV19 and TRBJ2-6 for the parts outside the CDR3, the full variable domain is DGGITQSPKYLFRKEGQNVTLSCEQNLNHDAMYWYRQDPGQGLRLIYYSQIVNDFQKGDIAEGYSVSREKKESFPLTVTSAQKNPTAFYLCASRGQGAGANVLTFGAGSRLTVL.

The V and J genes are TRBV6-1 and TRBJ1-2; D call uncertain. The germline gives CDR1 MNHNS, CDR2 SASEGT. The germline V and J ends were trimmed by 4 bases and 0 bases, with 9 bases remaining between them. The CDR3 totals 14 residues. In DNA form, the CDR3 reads TGTGCCAGCAGTGTCGAGGGAGCTAACTATGGCTACACCTTC. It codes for CASSVEGANYGYTF.

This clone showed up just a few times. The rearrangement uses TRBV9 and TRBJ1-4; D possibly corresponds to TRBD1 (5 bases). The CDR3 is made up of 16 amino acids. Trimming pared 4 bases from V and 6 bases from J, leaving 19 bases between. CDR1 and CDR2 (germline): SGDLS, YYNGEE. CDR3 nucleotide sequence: TGTGCCAGCAGCCCCATCGAGGATAGGGGCCATGAAAAACTGTTTTTT. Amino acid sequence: CASSPIEDRGHEKLFF.

CDR3 region: CATKEGAAGNQPQHF. The CDR3 DNA reads as TGTGCCACTAAGGAGGGGGCGGCTGGCAATCAGCCCCAGCATTTT. The gene calls are TRBV10-3 and TRBJ1-5; 7 nucleotides agree with TRBD1. CDR3 length equals 15 residues. V shed 10 bases and J 2 bases; nucleotides not matched to a gene: 11. The germline gives CDR1 ENHRY, CDR2 SYGVKD.

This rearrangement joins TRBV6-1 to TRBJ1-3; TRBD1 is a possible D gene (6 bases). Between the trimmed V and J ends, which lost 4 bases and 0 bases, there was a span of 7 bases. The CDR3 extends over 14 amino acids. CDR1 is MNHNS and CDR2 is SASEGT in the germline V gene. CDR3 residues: CASSGQVSGNTIYF. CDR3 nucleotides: TGTGCCAGCAGTGGACAGGTCTCTGGAAACACCATATATTTT.

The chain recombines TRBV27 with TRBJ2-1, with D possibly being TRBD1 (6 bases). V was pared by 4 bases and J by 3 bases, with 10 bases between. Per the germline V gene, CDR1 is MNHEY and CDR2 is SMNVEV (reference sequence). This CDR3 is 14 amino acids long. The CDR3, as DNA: TGTGCCAGCAGTTCGGGGACAATCTACAATGAGCAGTTCTTC. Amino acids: CASSSGTIYNEQFF.